Listed below are T cell receptor beta chains from one sample, sequenced in a study of shared clonotypes between healthy human individuals. Sequenced by immunoSEQ multiplex PCR; TCRdb stores in-frame clones only, minus some. The repertoire holds about 1 million clones, with about 75% as singletons. The sequenced sample consisted of memory CD4+ T cells sorted from blood. These receptors were collected from a man between 18 and 35 years old in good health. CDR3s leave out the opening cysteine and the closing phenylalanine or tryptophan.

J gene: TRBJ2-7; V gene: TRBV7-9; CDR3 protein: ASTLSRGPNSYEQY
J gene: TRBJ1-2; V gene: TRBV19; CDR3 protein: ASSMGPGQGGNYGYT
J gene: TRBJ1-3; V gene: TRBV6-5; CDR3 protein: ASSLSGGHAGNTIY
J gene: TRBJ2-7; V gene: TRBV19; CDR3 protein: ASSNGKAGEQY
J gene: TRBJ2-7; V gene: TRBV6-5; CDR3 protein: ASRGYGTSDYEQY
J gene: TRBJ2-7; V gene: TRBV7-2; CDR3 protein: ASSPTEYEQY
J gene: TRBJ1-6; V gene: TRBV2; CDR3 protein: ASRGRTENSPLH
J gene: TRBJ2-5; V gene: TRBV18; CDR3 protein: ASSPPGERQETQY
J gene: TRBJ2-7; V gene: TRBV5-1; CDR3 protein: ASSLGGTGGYEQY
J gene: TRBJ2-7; V gene: TRBV7-8; CDR3 protein: ASSPGQGTYEEQY
J gene: TRBJ2-7; V gene: TRBV28; CDR3 protein: ASSLRDRPTYEQY
J gene: TRBJ2-3; V gene: TRBV1; CDR3 protein: TSSQNRARLVSTDTQY
J gene: TRBJ2-2; V gene: TRBV10-3; CDR3 protein: AISPPGGRDTGELF
J gene: TRBJ1-1; V gene: TRBV11-2; CDR3 protein: ASSLGFEGHTEAF
J gene: TRBJ2-7; V gene: TRBV30; CDR3 protein: AWSFRSRLAGSREQY
J gene: TRBJ2-1; V gene: TRBV5-1; CDR3 protein: ASSLVQGANEQF
J gene: TRBJ2-1; V gene: TRBV6-1; CDR3 protein: ASIFGGANNEQF
J gene: TRBJ2-7; V gene: TRBV18; CDR3 protein: ASSPGPPGLYEQY
J gene: TRBJ1-6; V gene: TRBV11-2; CDR3 protein: ASSARTEYNSPLH
J gene: TRBJ2-1; V gene: TRBV10-3; CDR3 protein: AISTQRANNEQF
J gene: TRBJ2-1; V gene: TRBV5-4; CDR3 protein: ASSLGGGNGGNEQF
J gene: TRBJ2-7; V gene: TRBV5-1; CDR3 protein: ASSLTSGIAGEQY
J gene: TRBJ1-2; V gene: TRBV19; CDR3 protein: ASSIGPTPGGYT
J gene: TRBJ1-4; V gene: TRBV2; CDR3 protein: ASSVGLAGEKLF
J gene: TRBJ2-7; V gene: TRBV7-2; CDR3 protein: ASSSPGLAAYEQY
J gene: TRBJ2-3; V gene: TRBV10-2; CDR3 protein: ASSQRGGGTDTQY
J gene: TRBJ2-5; V gene: TRBV7-2; CDR3 protein: ASSSLGLSGETQY
J gene: TRBJ2-5; V gene: TRBV9; CDR3 protein: ASSSRGGLEETQY
J gene: TRBJ2-7; V gene: TRBV5-1; CDR3 protein: ASKLGGGDYEQY
J gene: TRBJ2-3; V gene: TRBV29-1; CDR3 protein: SVEAGLAGDTQY
J gene: TRBJ2-1; V gene: TRBV18; CDR3 protein: ASSPRQALDEQF
J gene: TRBJ2-2; V gene: TRBV5-4; CDR3 protein: ASSLELSNTGELF